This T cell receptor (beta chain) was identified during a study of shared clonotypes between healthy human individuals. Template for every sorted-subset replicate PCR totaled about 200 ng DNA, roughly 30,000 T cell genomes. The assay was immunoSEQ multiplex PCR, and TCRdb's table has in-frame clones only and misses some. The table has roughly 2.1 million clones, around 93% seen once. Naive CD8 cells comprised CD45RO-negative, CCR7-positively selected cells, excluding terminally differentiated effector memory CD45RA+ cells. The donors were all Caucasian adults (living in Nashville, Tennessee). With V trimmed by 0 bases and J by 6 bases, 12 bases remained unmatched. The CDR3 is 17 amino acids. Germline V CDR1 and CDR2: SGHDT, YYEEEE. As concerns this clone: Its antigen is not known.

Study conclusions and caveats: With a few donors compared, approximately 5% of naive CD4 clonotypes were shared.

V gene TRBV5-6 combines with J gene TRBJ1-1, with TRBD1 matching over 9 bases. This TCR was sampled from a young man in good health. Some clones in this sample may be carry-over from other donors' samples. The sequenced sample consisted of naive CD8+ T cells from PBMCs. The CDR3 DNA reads TGTGCCAGCAGCTTGGTAAGGGCCGGGACAGGGAAACCTGAAGCTTTCTTT. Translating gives CASSLVRAGTGKPEAFF.